This TCR beta chain was sequenced in a study of OX40 agonist ivuxolimab in advanced cancers. Overall study: One patient with hepatocellular carcinoma and two with cutaneous melanoma, three in all, had partial responses. Points from the study as a whole: Relative to CD4+ cells, CD8+ T cells on average had more expanded clones.

Remarks on this clone: What it recognizes is unknown.

Assay: immunoSEQ multiplex PCR; the TCRdb copy retains only in-frame clones and omits some. This sample has more than 60,000 clones, with roughly four fifths found just once. The CDR3 runs to 11 residues. V was pared by 4 bases and J by 5 bases, with 5 bases between. The germline gives CDR1 SGHNT, CDR2 YENEEA. The sample was CD4+ or CD8+ T cells sorted from blood, taken in a trial of the OX40 agonist ivuxolimab. The sequence derives from an adult with an advanced solid tumor such as melanoma, head and neck, liver or kidney cancer. V usage is TRBV11-3 and J usage is TRBJ2-5; D gene unclear. The CDR3, as DNA: TGTGCCAGCAGCTCGGCGGAGACCCAGTACTTC. Protein sequence: CASSSAETQYF.